What follows are 23 T cell receptor beta chains derived from one specimen sequenced in a study of OX40 agonist ivuxolimab in advanced cancers. Generated by immunoSEQ multiplex PCR, the TCRdb table keeps only in-frame clones and is missing some. The repertoire holds tens of thousands of clones, with more than 80% as singletons. Here the sequenced sample was CD4+ or CD8+ T cells sorted from blood, taken in a trial of the OX40 agonist ivuxolimab. The receptors were gathered from an adult with an advanced solid tumor such as melanoma, head and neck, liver or kidney cancer.

The chain couples TRBV7-2 to TRBJ1-1, with 8 bases aligning to TRBD1. Unmatched junction bases numbered 13, after V lost 5 bases and J lost 11 bases. CDR1 is SGHTA, CDR2 FQGNSA, per germline. This CDR3 spans 14 amino acids. Written as DNA, the CDR3 is TGTGCCAGCAGCCCGGCCGGGACAGGCCCCAGGGCTTTCTTT. This codes for CASSPAGTGPRAFF.

The V gene is TRBV15, the J gene TRBJ2-3; TRBD1 agrees at 9 bases. V shed 3 bases, J shed 8 bases, and the junction held 3 bases outside the gene matches. The CDR3 extends over 13 amino acids. Germline V gene sequence: CDR1 LNHNV, CDR2 YYDKDF (reference sequence). The CDR3 loop is CATSRGTGITQYF. The DNA for the CDR3 is TGTGCCACCAGCAGGGGGACAGGGATTACGCAGTATTTT. The complete variable domain, with remaining parts taken from reference TRBV15 and TRBJ2-3, reads DAMVIQNPRYQVTQFGKPVTLSCSQTLNHNVMYWYQQKSSQAPKLLFHYYDKDFNNEADTPDNFQSRRPNTSFCFLDIRSPGLGDTAMYLCATSRGTGITQYFGPGTRLTVL.

The CDR3 region is CASSGQMNTEAFF. The CDR3 DNA sequence: TGTGCCAGCTCGGGACAGATGAACACTGAAGCTTTCTTT. The chain couples TRBV19 to TRBJ1-1, with TRBD1 matching over 7 bases. Germline V gene sequence: CDR1 LNHDA, CDR2 SQIVND (reference sequence). J was trimmed by 0 bases and V by 9 bases; bases with no gene match: 4. The CDR3 contains 13 residues.

The chain uses TRBV5-6 and TRBJ2-7; TRBD2 matches 10 bases. The CDR3 is 14 amino acids. The germline V gene encodes CDR1 SGHDT and CDR2 YYEEEE. The J segment lost 3 bases and the V segment lost 4 bases, leaving 4 bases of the junction unmatched. Here the CDR3 DNA reads TGTGCCAGCAGCCAAATAGCGGGAGGCTACGAGCAGTACTTC. This gives the protein CASSQIAGGYEQYF.

The rearrangement joins TRBV10-2 to TRBJ2-5; either TRBD1 or TRBD2 may supply D (5 bases each). The CDR3 runs to 15 residues. Between the trimmed V and J ends, which lost 0 bases and 1 base, there was a span of 9 bases. Germline V lookup: CDR1 WSHSY, CDR2 SAAADI. In DNA, the CDR3 is TGCGCCAGCAGTGAGTCGACGGGACCCCAAGAGACCCAGTACTTC. It is translated as CASSESTGPQETQYF.

V usage is TRBV19 and J usage is TRBJ1-1; no clear D. This CDR3 spans 13 amino acids. CDR1 and CDR2 from the germline V gene are LNHDA and SQIVND (reference sequence). Trimming took off 7 bases at V and 0 bases at J, with 9 bases between the two ends. The CDR3 sequence: CASNNLLNTEAFF. The CDR3 DNA reads as TGTGCCAGTAATAACCTTTTGAACACTGAAGCTTTCTTT.

This chain uses TRBV2 with TRBJ2-4, with D tentatively TRBD2 (6 bases). The CDR3 is made up of 16 amino acids. With 7 bases removed from V and 1 base from J, the gap between germline ends came to 17 bases. Germline V lookup: CDR1 SNHLY, CDR2 FYNNEI. CDR3 DNA sequence: TGTGCCAGCAACCAAAGGGGCGGGGAGGCCAAAAACATTCAGTACTTC. Amino acids: CASNQRGGEAKNIQYF.

CDR3 bases: TGTGCCAGCACCCCTACACACGGATACTACGAGCAGTACGTC. The encoded protein is CASTPTHGYYEQYV. The chain recombines TRBV6-1 with TRBJ2-7; D not resolved. V lost 7 bases to trimming and J lost 3 bases, with 16 bases between them. This CDR3 is 14 amino acids long. From germline, CDR1 is MNHNS and CDR2 SASEGT.

This clone was detected only a few times. The V call is TRBV30, the J call TRBJ2-7, with unresolved D. V was clipped by 2 bases and J by 4 bases, with 9 bases between them. The CDR3 loop spans 12 amino acids. Germline CDR1 reads GTSNPN; CDR2 reads SVGIG (reference sequence). CDR3 protein: CAWSYGRYEQYF. In DNA form, the CDR3 reads TGTGCCTGGAGTTACGGACGGTACGAGCAGTACTTC.

This chain joins TRBV4-1 and TRBJ2-5, with TRBD2 identical over 11 bases. This CDR3 is 15 amino acids long. V shed 6 bases, J shed 1 base, and the junction held 4 bases outside the gene matches. The V gene's germline CDR1 is MGHRA and CDR2 YSYEKL. CDR3 amino acids: CASRASGGTQETQYF. The CDR3 nucleotides read TGCGCCAGCAGAGCTAGCGGGGGGACCCAAGAGACCCAGTACTTC.

J is TRBJ2-1 and V is TRBV23-1, with a weak D call TRBD1 (6 bases). TRBV23-1 is assigned to the ORF class and has an uncertain function. V lost 9 bases and J 9 bases, leaving 18 bases between the germline ends. CDR3 length: 13 residues. CDR3 amino acids: CARVGQGRGEQFF. In DNA, the CDR3 is TGCGCCAGGGTCGGGCAGGGCAGGGGTGAGCAGTTCTTC.

The genes are TRBV19 and TRBJ1-5, with 7 bases lining up with TRBD1. The CDR3 has 15 amino acids. The germline CDR1 and CDR2 sequences are LNHDA and SQIVND (reference sequence). With V trimmed by 1 base and J by 7 bases, 7 bases remained unmatched. CDR3 residues: CASSIAGRGSQPQHF. CDR3 in DNA: TGTGCCAGTAGTATAGCCGGCAGGGGGTCACAGCCCCAGCATTTT.

This chain joins TRBV7-6 and TRBJ1-1; 7 nucleotides line up with TRBD1. Germline values: CDR1 SGHVS, CDR2 FNYEAQ. CDR3 length: 15 residues. V lost 2 bases, J lost 1 base, and 4 bases stayed unmatched. Here the CDR3 reads CASSLQGEGNTEAFF. CDR3 sequence (DNA): TGTGCCAGCAGCTTACAGGGGGAAGGGAACACTGAAGCTTTCTTT.

This chain connects TRBV15 to TRBJ1-2; 7 bases agree with TRBD1. The V gene end was trimmed by 1 base and the J gene end by 6 bases; junction bases not matched to a gene: 8. This CDR3 comprises 15 residues. The germline V gene encodes CDR1 LNHNV and CDR2 YYDKDF (reference sequence). CDR3 coding DNA: TGTGCCACCAGCAGAGTAACAGGGGCGGCAGATGGCTACACCTTC. It encodes CATSRVTGAADGYTF.

The chain uses TRBV6-1 and TRBJ1-5; 8 nucleotides line up with TRBD1. Unmatched junction bases numbered 7, after V lost 5 bases and J lost 7 bases. This CDR3 has 14 residues. Germline CDR1 is MNHNS and CDR2 is SASEGT. The CDR3 bases are TGTGCCAGCAGTAGGGGACAGGACCGGCAGCCCCAGCATTTT. Translation gives CASSRGQDRQPQHF.

The count of this clone is one. The chain joins TRBV4-2 to TRBJ1-2; 8 nucleotides line up with TRBD1. V dropped 0 bases and J dropped 4; count of bases not matched to a gene: 7. Germline CDR1 is LGHNA and CDR2 is YNFKEQ. The CDR3 runs to 16 residues. The CDR3 protein is CASSQDPGQAIYGYTF. CDR3 DNA: TGTGCCAGCAGCCAAGACCCGGGACAGGCTATCTATGGCTACACCTTC.

V usage is TRBV28 and J usage is TRBJ1-4; the D is unclear. CDR1 and CDR2 from the germline V gene are MDHEN and SYDVKM. The V end lost 4 bases, the J end lost 6 bases, and 15 bases lay between the germline ends. CDR3 length: 15 residues. The CDR3 DNA follows: TGTGCCAGCAGTTCCCCGCAACTAGGGCATGAAAAACTGTTTTTT. Translated: CASSSPQLGHEKLFF.

There are a few counts of this clone. The V and J genes are TRBV11-3 and TRBJ2-1, with 8 bases identical to TRBD2. The CDR3 contains 15 residues. The V segment lost 2 bases and the J segment 7 bases; nucleotides outside the gene matches: 7. In germline, CDR1 is SGHNT, CDR2 YENEEA. The CDR3 loop reads CASSLRGTGGNEQFF. In nucleotides, the CDR3 is TGTGCCAGCAGCTTACGTGGGACGGGGGGGAATGAGCAGTTCTTC.

This clone was recorded only once. V and J are TRBV6-1 and TRBJ2-6; D is undetermined. This CDR3 region has 18 residues. The V gene lost 2 bases and the J gene lost 0 bases, with 14 bases spanning the gap. The germline gives CDR1 MNHNS, CDR2 SASEGT. Here the CDR3 reads CASSETAGLISGANVLTF. The CDR3 bases are TGTGCCAGCAGTGAAACCGCCGGTTTGATCTCTGGGGCCAACGTCCTGACTTTC.

The sample holds one count of this clone. The chain recombines TRBV25-1 with TRBJ1-4; D is unclear. The CDR3 length is 17 residues. The ends were cut back, 6 bases at V and 7 bases at J, with 24 bases in the middle. In germline, CDR1 is MGHDK, CDR2 SYGVNS. The CDR3 loop reads CASSSKVARVRSEKLFF. The DNA for the CDR3 is TGTGCCAGCAGCTCCAAAGTTGCGAGGGTCAGGAGTGAAAAACTGTTTTTT.

The chain combines TRBV28 with TRBJ2-5, with TRBD1 matching 7 bases. This CDR3 spans 14 amino acids. Losses at the gene ends were 6 bases for V and 5 bases for J; bases not matched to a gene: 9. Per the germline V gene, CDR1 is MDHEN and CDR2 is SYDVKM. The CDR3, as DNA: TGTGCCAGCAGAAAAACAGGGGTGGGTGAGACCCAGTACTTC. This sequence encodes CASRKTGVGETQYF.

The chain has TRBV21-1 and TRBJ2-7; TRBD2 was called by the table and not checked on the DNA. TRBV21-1 constitutes a pseudogene. The CDR3 runs 15 residues. The CDR3 DNA follows: TGTGCCAGCAGTCAGAGGGGGAGGGTTTCCTACGAGCAGTACTTC. It codes for CASSQRGRVSYEQYF.

The chain combines TRBV5-6 with TRBJ2-6, with a weak D call TRBD1 (5 bases). V dropped 2 bases and J dropped 0 bases, with 9 bases sitting between them. The CDR3 runs 16 residues. Germline V gives CDR1 SGHDT, CDR2 YYEEEE. Here the CDR3 reads CASSFLDNSGANVLTF. CDR3 coding DNA: TGTGCCAGCAGCTTCTTGGACAACTCTGGGGCCAACGTCCTGACTTTC.